These 9 T cell receptor beta chains were sequenced from one sample in a study of blood T cell repertoires in COVID-19. The assay was immunoSEQ multiplex PCR, and TCRdb's table has in-frame clones only and misses some. The profile shows 200,000 to 300,000 clones, 88% of them singletons. Sample: PBMCs or T cells enriched from blood (not recorded which). The receptors come from a woman aged 40 to 50 with acute COVID-19.

The chain employs TRBV3-1 (or the pseudogene TRBV3-2) and TRBJ2-5; D is perhaps TRBD2 (6 bases). The CDR3 is 17 residues long. V lost 1 base and J lost 1, with 16 bases in between. The germline CDR1 and CDR2 sequences are LGHDT and YNNKEL (reference sequence). CDR3 sequence: CASSQGTVSGIQETQYF. The CDR3 region has the DNA TGTGCCAGCAGCCAAGGGACGGTTAGCGGAATCCAAGAGACCCAGTACTTC.

This chain joins TRBV6-5 and TRBJ1-1, with D tentatively TRBD1 (5 bases). Germline CDR1 is MNHEY and CDR2 is SVGAGI. The CDR3 consists of 16 residues. Trimming took 3 bases from V and 0 from J, leaving 14 bases between them. The DNA for the CDR3 is TGTGCCAGCAGTTATTACTACGACAGCTTGAACACTGAAGCTTTCTTT. Residues: CASSYYYDSLNTEAFF.

V gene TRBV7-2 combines with J gene TRBJ2-3; 8 bases align to TRBD2. Trimming took 2 bases from V and 7 from J; bases not matched to a gene: 20. Germline values: CDR1 SGHTA, CDR2 FQGNSA. This CDR3 spans 19 amino acids. The chain's CDR3 is CASSLRFGRAGEPANTQYF. The CDR3, as DNA: TGTGCCAGCAGCTTACGGTTCGGGAGGGCCGGTGAACCCGCAAATACGCAGTATTTT.

V usage is TRBV3-1 (or the pseudogene TRBV3-2) and J usage is TRBJ1-5; D uncertain. V was clipped by 0 bases and J by 5 bases, with 5 bases between them. This CDR3 has 13 amino acids. Germline assignment: CDR1 LGHDT and CDR2 YNNKEL (reference sequence). The CDR3 loop is CASSQDLHQPQHF. The CDR3 region has the DNA TGTGCCAGCAGCCAAGACCTTCATCAGCCCCAGCATTTT.

The sample holds one count of this clone. The rearrangement links TRBV19 to TRBJ1-5, with 10 bases matching TRBD1. Germline V lookup: CDR1 LNHDA, CDR2 SQIVND (reference sequence). The CDR3 length is 17 residues. V shed 3 bases and J 5 bases; nucleotides not matched to a gene: 10. In DNA form, the CDR3 reads TGTGCCAGTAGTATTTTCCCGGGACAGGGGCCCGATCAGCCCCAGCATTTT. Translating it yields CASSIFPGQGPDQPQHF. Complete variable domain (other parts from reference TRBV19 and TRBJ1-5): DGGITQSPKYLFRKEGQNVTLSCEQNLNHDAMYWYRQDPGQGLRLIYYSQIVNDFQKGDIAEGYSVSREKKESFPLTVTSAQKNPTAFYLCASSIFPGQGPDQPQHFGDGTRLSIL.

The V gene is TRBV4-3, the J gene TRBJ1-4, with 9 nucleotides matching TRBD1. The CDR3 sequence is 17 residues long. V lost 3 bases and J lost 4; bases outside the gene matches: 9. Germline CDR1 is LGHNA and CDR2 is YSLEER. CDR3 nucleotides: TGCGCCAGCAGCCACGGACAGGGGCGCTCTAATAATGAAAAACTGTTTTTT. Residues: CASSHGQGRSNNEKLFF.

The rearrangement joins TRBV30 to TRBJ1-2, with D hard to call. V lost 8 bases, J lost 5 bases, and 18 bases lay in between. This CDR3 is 13 amino acids long. Germline V gives CDR1 GTSNPN, CDR2 SVGIG (reference sequence). The CDR3 loop reads CAQGRALGYGYTF. DNA for the CDR3: TGTGCCCAAGGGCGGGCCTTGGGGTATGGCTACACCTTC.

V and J are TRBV5-5 and TRBJ2-7; D is perhaps TRBD1 (5 bases). The germline V gene encodes CDR1 SGHKS and CDR2 YYEKEE (reference sequence). With 4 bases removed from V and 2 bases from J, the gap between germline ends came to 19 bases. The CDR3 is made up of 16 amino acids. CDR3 region: CASSDDLRQFPYEQYF. In DNA, the CDR3 is TGTGCCAGCAGCGATGACCTCAGACAGTTCCCCTACGAGCAGTACTTC.

V and J are TRBV7-3 and TRBJ1-5; D perhaps matches TRBD1 (5 bases). Germline V gives CDR1 SGHTA, CDR2 FQGTGA. The CDR3 has 18 amino acids. The V gene lost 3 bases and the J gene lost 4 bases, with 22 bases spanning the gap. This CDR3 is CASSLFTYLRGVNQPQHF. DNA of the CDR3: TGTGCCAGCAGCTTGTTCACGTATCTTCGGGGGGTTAATCAGCCCCAGCATTTT.